This paragraph reports one T cell receptor beta chain. As yet, its antigen is unknown. The record originates from a study of cytomegalovirus exposure and HLA in healthy donors. The overall study: In an earlier analysis, 90 million to 120 million unique TCR beta sequences were found from 200 million or so T cells. Study results and limitations: Listed as cytomegalovirus-associated were over 150 TCR beta chains. As confirmed in vitro, a few CMV-associated chains were specific for CMV antigens. Analysis was carried out at a later point, and it linked a missense DCLRE1C variant to TCR beta V- and J-gene trimming.

The PCR contained 60 Vbeta and 13 Jbeta primers. The method was immunoSEQ multiplex PCR; TCRdb's version includes in-frame clones alone and lacks a portion of them. The sample contains about 120,000 clones, 80% to 85% of which appear only once. Trimming stripped 2 bases from V and 1 base from J, with 13 bases between. The germline CDR1 and CDR2 sequences are MGHRA and YSYEKL. The CDR3 is made up of 16 amino acids. The clonotype comes from a woman in her thirties or forties in good health and CMV-seronegative. Source material: PBMCs. The chain uses TRBV4-1 and TRBJ2-3; no reliable D call. The CDR3 loop is CASSQYFETGTDTQYF. DNA of the CDR3: TGCGCCAGCAGCCAATACTTTGAAACGGGCACAGATACGCAGTATTTT.